The entry below describes one T cell receptor beta chain. The table came from immunoSEQ multiplex PCR; TCRdb's copy has only in-frame clones and leaves some out. The sample yields 200,000 or so clones, approximately 80% seen once. V lost 6 bases and J lost 0, with 9 bases in between. There are 14 residues in the CDR3. Germline loops: CDR1 MNHEY, CDR2 SVGAGI. These data originate in a study of blood T cell repertoires in COVID-19. Sequencing was carried out using peripheral blood. The chain links TRBV6-5 to TRBJ1-5; D gene unclear. The TCR originated in a human donor with acute or convalescent COVID-19. The donor label of this sample is uncertain. CDR3 loop: CASREHYSNQPQHF. In DNA, the CDR3 is TGTGCCAGCAGGGAGCACTATAGCAATCAGCCCCAGCATTTT.